Below, one TCR beta chain is given with its context. Antigen unknown. Use of 60 Vbeta and 13 Jbeta primers characterized the PCR. Some clones are missing from TCRdb's copy, which holds only in-frame ones; the method was immunoSEQ multiplex PCR. The data hold 45,000 to 70,000 clones, with about 84% observed a single time. This sample stems from a study of cytomegalovirus exposure and HLA in healthy donors. Findings and caveats of the study: CMV serostatus was the only recorded immune exposure for donors.

Specimen: PBMCs. The origin of this receptor is a man in his thirties or forties in good health and CMV-seronegative.

The CDR3 nucleotides are TGTGCCATCAGGGGAGTGGGACATACTGAAGCTTTCTTT. This sequence encodes CAIRGVGHTEAFF. V gene TRBV10-3 combines with J gene TRBJ1-1, with D maybe TRBD1 (6 bases). The length of the CDR3 is 13 residues. CDR1 and CDR2 (germline): ENHRY, SYGVKD. V shed 6 bases and J shed 5 bases, with 13 bases lying between them.